Detailed here is one T cell receptor beta chain. Its antigen is still unknown. No base quality values were provided; no much bigger clone lies one nucleotide off. The germline V gene provides CDR1 SGHTS and CDR2 YDEGEE. The CDR3 covers 15 residues, taking in both the cysteine and the phenylalanine. Only the CDR3 DNA is retained, 45 bases long and in frame from the first base. Trimming accounts for 3 bases at V and 7 bases at J, while the number of junction bases matched to no gene is 10. This sample was included in a study of OX40 agonist ivuxolimab in advanced cancers. Describing the broader study: Ivuxolimab was a fully human IgG2 agonistic monoclonal antibody targeting the costimulatory receptor OX40 (CD134). Intravenous ivuxolimab was administered to patients every 2 weeks at six dose levels: 0.01, 0.1, 0.3, 1.5, 3 and 10 mg/kg. Among the roughly 52 dose-escalation patients, approximately 20 had hepatocellular carcinoma, 15 or so melanoma, 9 renal cell carcinoma and 9 head and neck cancer. In the dose-escalation cohort, around 80% of patients were male, and the mean age was approximately 60 years with a range of about 20 to 79. Prior anti-PD-1, anti-PD-L1 or anti-CTLA-4 therapy was permitted, and about two fifths of dose-escalation patients had received checkpoint inhibitors. Three dose-escalation patients achieved partial responses, one with hepatocellular carcinoma and two with cutaneous melanoma. Peripheral TCRbeta sequencing was intended to test whether TCR sequence diversity was altered and clonal T-cell expansion was caused by ivuxolimab. The paper describes the monotherapy dose-escalation part (N ≈ 50 patients) of the phase I trial of ivuxolimab. Broader findings and caveats from the paper: At doses from 0.1 to 3.0 mg/kg, clonal expansion was seen in both CD4+ and CD8+ blood T cells between baseline and week 6. After ivuxolimab, CD8+ T cells had more expanded clones than CD4+ T cells on average. In the 0.1-3.0 mg/kg groups, partial responders had among the lowest normalized peripheral clonal expansion, particularly in CD8+ T cells. Low levels of normalized T-cell clonal expansion were also seen in some patients who did not respond. The antigen specificity of the peripheral T cells that underwent clonal expansion was not determined.

The trial excluded patients who had a history of autoimmune disease or were on systemic immunosuppression. In every dose cohort, peripheral blood was drawn for TCR sequencing at baseline, cycle 4 day 1, and cycle 7 day 1. Samples were obtained from an open-label, multicenter, first-in-human phase I dose-escalation trial of ivuxolimab. Adults with locally advanced or metastatic melanoma, renal cell carcinoma, hepatocellular carcinoma or head and neck squamous cell carcinoma were enrolled in the trial. CD4+ and CD8+ T cells were sorted separately from peripheral blood before TCR sequencing. Genomic DNA was isolated from the sorted cells so that the TCRbeta CDR3 region could be sequenced. The immunoSEQ Assay was used for sequencing of TCRbeta CDR3 regions. TCRdb holds this immuneACCESS table with in-frame rearrangements only. Some clones are missing; in checked studies, unresolved V genes explain under half, and the rest has no known cause. Across this sample there are about 58,000 clones, with over 75% seen only once. The ten largest make up roughly 1.5% of the sample.

This TCR was recovered from an adult with an advanced solid tumor such as melanoma, head and neck, liver or kidney cancer. Recombination linked TRBV5-8 to TRBJ2-5; TRBD1 agrees with 9 junctional bases. Sample: CD4+ or CD8+ T cells sorted from blood, taken in a trial of the OX40 agonist ivuxolimab. At the DNA level, the sequence is TGTGCCAGCAGCTGGGACAGGGAGAGTGGAGGGACCCAGTACTTC. The resulting protein is CASSWDRESGGTQYF.